This T cell receptor (beta chain) was documented in a study of CD8 T cells in ankylosing spondylitis. This CDR3 contains 16 residues. Germline CDR1 is MNHEY and CDR2 is SMNVEV (reference sequence). V was cut by 0 bases and J by 9 bases, with 18 bases left in between. In TCRdb, the 5' RACE reads were re-called with MiXCR into one record per CDR3 protein. The sample carries some 240,000 distinct CDR3 sequences, 15% to 20% recorded once. This clonotype was detected a few times. The V call is TRBV27, the J call TRBJ2-1; maybe TRBD2 (6 bases). The clonotype was recovered from a male donor with ankylosing spondylitis or in good health (not recorded which). Sequencing was carried out using blood, either unsorted or a sorted T cell fraction (not recorded which). The DNA of the CDR3 is TGTGCCAGCAGTTTATCGGTGGTAGCGGAGTGGGGTGAGCAGTTCTTC. Amino acids: CASSLSVVAEWGEQFF.